This T cell receptor beta chain was sequenced in a study of T cell repertoires in cytomegalovirus infection (dated by TCRdb to 2018 to 2020). For context, the study as a whole: Peptide stimulations targeted recently identified HLA-C-restricted CMV epitopes, whose presentation resists viral immunomodulation, together with well-studied HLA-B-restricted epitopes. Donor HLA type was relevant to the analysis, as public TCR beta signatures indicated carriage of CMV infection together with the matching HLA type.

Sequencing relied on an Illumina HiSeq 1500. The public reads were reanalyzed by TCRdb: fastp trimming at Q25, MiXCR alignment, in-frame beta chains only. Rows are unified per CDR3 protein, each entry keeping the most common DNA and genes. The sample has around 430,000 distinct CDR3 sequences on record, approximately 42% of them singletons. The ten largest make up around 45% of the sample. The treatment or condition label here, explained by the study, means: in vitro stimulation with specific CMV peptide epitopes to enrich CMV-specific T cells. The study at large found these results: In the ex vivo response, HLA-C-restricted CMV-specific TCR beta clonotypes were dominant, and in two of eight donors the single most frequent clonotype came from this HLA-C-restricted group. Carriers of CMV infection plus the relevant HLA type were discriminated by the cumulative frequency of public TCR beta family members in the study cohort and in an independent roughly 320-donor cohort.

In the germline V gene, CDR1 corresponds to SNHLY and CDR2 to FYNNEI. V was cut back by 0 bases and J by 4 bases, leaving a gap of 10 bases between them. Its CDR3 holds 14 amino acids, cysteine through phenylalanine. Just CDR3 DNA is preserved here, 42 bases in frame from base 1. Worth noting for this clonotype: It has no known antigen specificity. The input lacks base qualities; no much larger clone sits a single base away.

This TCR came from a human donor in good health (CMV status not recorded). Some clones in this sample may be carry-over from other donors' samples. The sequence joins TRBV2 to TRBJ2-7; too little of a D gene remains to name it. The sequencing used cultured PBMCs, collected from culture after CMV antigen stimulation. The nucleotide sequence is given as TGTGCCAGCAGTGAAGCGCGCCCTCGGTACGAGCAGTACTTC. Translated, it gives CASSEARPRYEQYF. Where the CDR3 stops, the reference TRBV2 and TRBJ2-7 genes take over; the full variable domain is EPEVTQTPSHQVTQMGQEVILRCVPISNHLYFYWYRQILGQKVEFLVSFYNNEISEKSEIFDDQFSVERPDGSNFTLKIRSTKLEDSAMYFCASSEARPRYEQYFGPGTRLTVT.